The 10 T cell receptor beta chains below come from one sample, sequenced in a study of blood T cell repertoires in COVID-19. Profiling relied on immunoSEQ multiplex PCR, and the TCRdb table lists in-frame clones only, not all of them. Found here are around 150,000 clones, 93% of them singletons; the top ten hold roughly 2.1%. The sample consisted of peripheral blood. These receptor sequences come from a woman aged 55-69 years with COVID-19, enrolled during active disease.

V usage is TRBV19 and J usage is TRBJ1-6; 7 nucleotides match TRBD1. In germline, CDR1 is LNHDA, CDR2 SQIVND (reference sequence). The CDR3 spans 15 residues. Unmatched junction bases numbered 13, after V lost 7 bases and J lost 10 bases. The CDR3 is CASTQLGRGDSPLHF. As DNA, the CDR3 is TGTGCCAGTACCCAATTGGGCAGGGGGGACTCACCCCTCCACTTT.

The chain's CDR3 is CASSRRLAGWAYNEQFF. DNA for the CDR3: TGTGCCAGCAGCCGTAGACTAGCGGGGTGGGCCTACAATGAGCAGTTCTTC. J is TRBJ2-1 and V is TRBV11-2, with 11 bases fitting TRBD2. CDR3 length: 17 residues. CDR1 is SGHAT and CDR2 is FQNNGV in the germline V gene. The ends lost 5 bases at V and 2 bases at J; junction bases unmatched: 8.

The V gene is TRBV4-3, the J gene TRBJ2-3; 8 bases fit TRBD2. J was trimmed by 0 bases and V by 0 bases; bases with no gene match: 14. This CDR3 has 20 amino acids. Germline-derived CDR1 and CDR2 are LGHNA and YSLEER. The CDR3, as DNA: TGCGCCAGCAGCCAAGATTCGGGCGGGGGGACCTTTACTAGCACAGATACGCAGTATTTT. Translated, it gives CASSQDSGGGTFTSTDTQYF.

The rearrangement links TRBV4-1 to TRBJ1-6; D gene uncertain. V was pared by 4 bases and J by 3 bases, with 10 bases between. The CDR3 is 15 amino acids. CDR1 MGHRA and CDR2 YSYEKL come from the germline V gene. The CDR3 DNA follows: TGCGCCAGCAGCCTAGCAGTGAACTATAATTCACCCCTCCACTTT. Its translation: CASSLAVNYNSPLHF.

For this clone: In the same sample, other DNA sequences code for this CDR3. The genes are TRBV11-2 and TRBJ1-4, with TRBD1 identical over 8 bases. Unmatched junction bases numbered 4, after V lost 3 bases and J lost 4 bases. CDR3 length: 15 amino acids. Germline V lookup: CDR1 SGHAT, CDR2 FQNNGV. The CDR3 loop is CASSFGTGINEKLFF. CDR3 nucleotides: TGTGCCAGCAGCTTCGGGACAGGCATTAATGAAAAACTGTTTTTT.

The chain employs TRBV10-2 and TRBJ2-7; D call uncertain. Germline values: CDR1 WSHSY, CDR2 SAAADI. V gave up 3 bases and J gave up 0 bases, with 6 bases separating them. CDR3 size: 13 residues. The CDR3 sequence: CASSDDNSYEQYF. Written as DNA, the CDR3 is TGCGCCAGCAGTGACGACAACTCCTACGAGCAGTACTTC.

In DNA form, the CDR3 reads TGCGCCAGCAGCTTGGCCCCGGGTTCGCACACTGAAGCTTTCTTT. It translates to CASSLAPGSHTEAFF. The chain carries TRBV5-1 and TRBJ1-1; the D is unclear. This CDR3 has 15 residues. The ends were cut back, 0 bases at V and 3 bases at J, with 12 bases in the middle. From germline, CDR1 is SGHRS and CDR2 YFSETQ.

The CDR3 loop is CASTHRGVAFF. The DNA for the CDR3 is TGTGCCAGCACCCATCGGGGAGTTGCTTTCTTT. V gene TRBV27 combines with J gene TRBJ1-1; no clear D gene. Germline lookup yields CDR1 MNHEY and CDR2 SMNVEV (reference sequence). V dropped 7 bases and J dropped 11 bases, with 14 bases sitting between them. The CDR3 is 11 amino acids.

The CDR3 region has the DNA TGTGCCTGGACCCGACAGGGGATCCTACCCCTCCACTTT. As protein: CAWTRQGILPLHF. V gene TRBV30 combines with J gene TRBJ1-6; 8 bases are shared with TRBD1. CDR1 is GTSNPN and CDR2 is SVGIG in the germline V gene (reference sequence). Trimming cost V 4 bases and J 12 bases; bases outside gene matches: 8. This CDR3 region has 13 residues.

The sample holds one count of this clone. The chain links TRBV7-2 to TRBJ2-1; 7 bases match TRBD1. The trim removed 2 bases at V and 7 bases at J, leaving 2 bases unmatched. The germline V gene has CDR1 SGHTA and CDR2 FQGNSA. CDR3 length: 13 residues. CDR3: CASSLTGENEQFF. DNA for the CDR3: TGTGCCAGCAGCTTAACAGGGGAGAATGAGCAGTTCTTC.